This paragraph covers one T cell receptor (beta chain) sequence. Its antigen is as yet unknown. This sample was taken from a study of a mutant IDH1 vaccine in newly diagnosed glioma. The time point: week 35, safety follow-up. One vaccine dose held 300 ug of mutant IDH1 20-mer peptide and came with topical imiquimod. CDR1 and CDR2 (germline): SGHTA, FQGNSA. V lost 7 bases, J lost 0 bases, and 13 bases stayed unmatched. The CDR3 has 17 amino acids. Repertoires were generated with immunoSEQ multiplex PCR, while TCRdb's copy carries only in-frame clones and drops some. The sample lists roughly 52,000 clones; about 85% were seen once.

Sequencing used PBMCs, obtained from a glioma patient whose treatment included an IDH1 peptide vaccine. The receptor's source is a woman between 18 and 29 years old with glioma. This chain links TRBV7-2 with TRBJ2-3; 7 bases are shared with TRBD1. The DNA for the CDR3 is TGTGCCAGCACCCTAAGGGGGCTAGCCTATAGCACAGATACGCAGTATTTT. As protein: CASTLRGLAYSTDTQYF. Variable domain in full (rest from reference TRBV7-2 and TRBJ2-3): GAGVSQSPSNKVTEKGKDVELRCDPISGHTALYWYRQSLGQGLEFLIYFQGNSAPDKSGLPSDRFSAERTGGSVSTLTIQRTQQEDSAVYLCASTLRGLAYSTDTQYFGPGTRLTVL.